This TCR beta chain was recorded in a study of T-cell reconstitution after alpha-beta-depleted transplantation in children. Unique molecular identifiers were incorporated during preparation of the TCRbeta library. TCRdb ran MiXCR on the PCR reads and lists one entry per CDR3 protein. The data contain a few hundred thousand distinct CDR3 sequences, approximately 9.9% of them seen just once; the ten biggest clones take up less than 6%. Trimming shortened V by 5 bases and J by 0 bases, and 14 bases separated the two germline ends. This CDR3 spans 16 amino acids. Germline V CDR1 and CDR2: LNHDA, SQIVND (reference sequence). This clonotype was counted ten times or more.

The receptor was derived from a human donor who donated a stem cell graft to a child with SCID. The rearrangement joins TRBV19 to TRBJ2-4, with D tentatively TRBD1 or TRBD2 (6 bases each). Sample: PBMCs from the stem cell graft donor, taken from the stem cell graft. The CDR3 nucleotides read TGTGCCAGTAGTCCCTGGGGGGCGCGAGCCAAAAACATTCAGTACTTC. Its protein product is CASSPWGARAKNIQYF.